This is a list of T cell receptor beta chains from one sample in a study of cytomegalovirus exposure and HLA in healthy donors. The assay was immunoSEQ multiplex PCR, and TCRdb's table has in-frame clones only and misses some. The sample table includes some 28,000 clones. Sequencing was carried out using PBMCs. Receptors originate from a man aged 25-45 years in good health and CMV-seronegative. Each CDR3 is given with its conserved first and last residue. Each record gives: D gene, V gene, J gene, CDR3 protein, CDR3 DNA. The D gene is left open where the match is weak.

d_gene: TRBD2; v_gene: TRBV7-2; j_gene: TRBJ2-3; CDR3aa: CASSLGGRGNTDTQYF; CDR3nt: TGTGCCAGCAGCTTAGGCGGGCGGGGGAACACAGATACGCAGTATTTT
d_gene: .; v_gene: TRBV27; j_gene: TRBJ2-3; CDR3aa: CASSFWVTGNNPDTQYF; CDR3nt: TGTGCCAGCAGTTTTTGGGTTACAGGGAACAATCCAGATACGCAGTATTTT
d_gene: .; v_gene: TRBV7-8; j_gene: TRBJ2-1; CDR3aa: CASSHRGNNEQFF; CDR3nt: TGTGCCAGCAGCCACCGGGGGAACAATGAGCAGTTCTTC
d_gene: .; v_gene: TRBV7-2; j_gene: TRBJ2-3; CDR3aa: CASSLRGGVSTDTQYF; CDR3nt: TGTGCCAGCAGCTTAAGGGGGGGGGTTAGCACAGATACGCAGTATTTT
d_gene: .; v_gene: TRBV7-7; j_gene: TRBJ2-1; CDR3aa: CASSLEYYNEQFF; CDR3nt: TGTGCTAGCAGCTTAGAATATTACAATGAGCAGTTCTTC
d_gene: .; v_gene: TRBV5-1; j_gene: TRBJ2-5; CDR3aa: CASSTGNSGKQETQYF; CDR3nt: TGCGCCAGCAGCACAGGGAACTCCGGGAAACAAGAGACCCAGTACTTC
d_gene: TRBD2; v_gene: TRBV7-8; j_gene: TRBJ2-3; CDR3aa: CASSFSGGADTQYF; CDR3nt: TGTGCCAGCAGCTTTAGCGGGGGGGCAGATACGCAGTATTTT
d_gene: .; v_gene: TRBV2; j_gene: TRBJ2-3; CDR3aa: CASSPLAGLSTDTQYF; CDR3nt: TGTGCCAGCAGTCCTTTGGCAGGCCTTAGCACAGATACGCAGTATTTT
d_gene: .; v_gene: TRBV21-1; j_gene: TRBJ2-1; CDR3aa: CASSPGQGLVGMGEQFF; CDR3nt: TGTGCCAGCAGCCCGGGACAAGGACTAGTGGGGATGGGTGAGCAGTTCTTC
d_gene: TRBD2; v_gene: TRBV11-1; j_gene: TRBJ2-5; CDR3aa: CASSERLAGGETQYF; CDR3nt: TGTGCCAGCAGCGAAAGACTAGCGGGGGGAGAGACCCAGTACTTC
d_gene: TRBD1; v_gene: TRBV5-1; j_gene: TRBJ1-2; CDR3aa: CASRPALTGQDGYTF; CDR3nt: TGCGCCAGCAGACCCGCCCTGACAGGACAGGATGGCTACACCTTC
d_gene: TRBD1; v_gene: TRBV2; j_gene: TRBJ1-1; CDR3aa: CASTGQSNTEAFF; CDR3nt: TGTGCCAGCACGGGACAGTCGAACACTGAAGCTTTCTTT
d_gene: .; v_gene: TRBV7-2; j_gene: TRBJ1-2; CDR3aa: CASSLDNQGSLNYGYTF; CDR3nt: TGTGCCAGCAGCTTAGACAATCAGGGCAGTCTTAACTATGGCTACACCTTC
d_gene: .; v_gene: TRBV5-1; j_gene: TRBJ2-7; CDR3aa: CASSLGVYEQYF; CDR3nt: TGCGCCAGCAGCTTGGGAGTATACGAGCAGTACTTC